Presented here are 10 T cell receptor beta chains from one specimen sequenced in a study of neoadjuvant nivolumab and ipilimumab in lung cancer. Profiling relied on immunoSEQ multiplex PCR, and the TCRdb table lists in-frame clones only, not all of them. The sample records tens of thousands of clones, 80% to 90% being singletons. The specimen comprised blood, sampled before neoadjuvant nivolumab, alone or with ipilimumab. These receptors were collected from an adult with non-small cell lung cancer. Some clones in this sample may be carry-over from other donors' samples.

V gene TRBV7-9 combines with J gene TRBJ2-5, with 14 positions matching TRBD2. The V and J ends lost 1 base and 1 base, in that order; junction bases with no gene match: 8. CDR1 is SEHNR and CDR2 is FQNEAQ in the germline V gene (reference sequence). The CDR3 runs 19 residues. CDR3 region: CASSLVGTSGRGGQETQYF. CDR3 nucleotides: TGTGCCAGCAGCTTAGTCGGGACTAGCGGGAGAGGGGGCCAAGAGACCCAGTACTTC.

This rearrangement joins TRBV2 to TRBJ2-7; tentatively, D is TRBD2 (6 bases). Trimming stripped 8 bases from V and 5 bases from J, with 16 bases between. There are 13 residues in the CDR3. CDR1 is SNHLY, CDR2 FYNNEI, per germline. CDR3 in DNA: TGTGCCAGCGGTACGGGAGTGCTCCACGAGCAGTACTTC. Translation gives CASGTGVLHEQYF.

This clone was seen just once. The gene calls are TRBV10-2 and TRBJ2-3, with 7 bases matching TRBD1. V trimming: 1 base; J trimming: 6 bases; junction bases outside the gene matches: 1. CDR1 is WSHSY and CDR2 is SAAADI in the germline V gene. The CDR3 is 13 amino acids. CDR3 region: CASSELQGDTQYF. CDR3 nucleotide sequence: TGCGCCAGCAGTGAGTTACAGGGGGATACGCAGTATTTT.

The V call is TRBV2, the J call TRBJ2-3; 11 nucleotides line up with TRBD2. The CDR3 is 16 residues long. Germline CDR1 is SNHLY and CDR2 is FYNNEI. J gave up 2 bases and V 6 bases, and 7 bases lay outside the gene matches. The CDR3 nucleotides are TGTGCCAGCAGGACCGGGACTAGCGGCTTCACAGATACGCAGTATTTT. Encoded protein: CASRTGTSGFTDTQYF. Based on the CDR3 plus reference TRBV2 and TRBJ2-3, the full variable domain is EPEVTQTPSHQVTQMGQEVILRCVPISNHLYFYWYRQILGQKVEFLVSFYNNEISEKSEIFDDQFSVERPDGSNFTLKIRSTKLEDSAMYFCASRTGTSGFTDTQYFGPGTRLTVL.

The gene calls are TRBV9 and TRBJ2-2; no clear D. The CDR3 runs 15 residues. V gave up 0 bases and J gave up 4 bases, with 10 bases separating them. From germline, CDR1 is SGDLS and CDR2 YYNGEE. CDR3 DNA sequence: TGTGCCAGCAGCGTAGGTGCAGCCTCCACCGGGGAGCTGTTTTTT. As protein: CASSVGAASTGELFF.

The CDR3 nucleotides are TGTGCCAGCAGTTACCTCCTCCCGGGCACTGAAGCTTTCTTT. Its translation is CASSYLLPGTEAFF. The chain combines TRBV7-9 with TRBJ1-1; D is ambiguous. The CDR3 consists of 14 residues. V lost 6 bases and J lost 4, with 15 bases in between. Germline lookup yields CDR1 SEHNR and CDR2 FQNEAQ (reference sequence).

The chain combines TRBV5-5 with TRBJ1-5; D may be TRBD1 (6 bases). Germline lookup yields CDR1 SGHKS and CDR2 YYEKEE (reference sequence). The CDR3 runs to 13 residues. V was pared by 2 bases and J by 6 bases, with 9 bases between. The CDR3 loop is CASSLQGSQPQHF. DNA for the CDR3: TGTGCCAGCAGCTTACAGGGAAGTCAGCCCCAGCATTTT.

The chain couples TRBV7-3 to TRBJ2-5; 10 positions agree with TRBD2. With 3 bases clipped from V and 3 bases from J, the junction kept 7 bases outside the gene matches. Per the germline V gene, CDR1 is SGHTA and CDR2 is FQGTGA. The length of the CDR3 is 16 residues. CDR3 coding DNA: TGTGCCAGCAGCTTCGGCTTAGCGGGAGGAGAAGAGACCCAGTACTTC. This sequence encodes CASSFGLAGGEETQYF.

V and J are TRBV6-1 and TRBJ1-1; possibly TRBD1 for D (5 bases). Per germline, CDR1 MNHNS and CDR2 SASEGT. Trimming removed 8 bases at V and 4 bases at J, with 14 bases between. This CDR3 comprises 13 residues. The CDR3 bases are TGTGCCAGCGGGGGGAATGTAGGCACTGAAGCTTTCTTT. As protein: CASGGNVGTEAFF.

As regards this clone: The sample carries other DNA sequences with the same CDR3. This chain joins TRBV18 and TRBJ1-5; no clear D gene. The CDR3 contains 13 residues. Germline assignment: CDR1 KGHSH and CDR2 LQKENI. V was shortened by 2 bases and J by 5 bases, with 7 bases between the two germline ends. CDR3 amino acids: CASSPGRDQPQHF. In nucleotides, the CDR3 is TGTGCCAGCTCACCAGGGCGCGATCAGCCCCAGCATTTT.